These 32 T cell receptor beta chains were sequenced from one sample in a study of cytomegalovirus exposure and HLA in healthy donors. Primers for the PCR totalled 60 Vbeta and 13 Jbeta. Assay used: immunoSEQ multiplex PCR; TCRdb lists only in-frame clones, some missing. Of about 88,000 clones listed, about nine tenths are singletons. The sequenced material came from PBMCs. These TCRs come from a man younger than 35 in good health and CMV-seronegative.

The genes are TRBV25-1 and TRBJ2-7; a weak D match, TRBD1 (5 bases). V shed 2 bases and J shed 3 bases, with 8 bases lying between them. The CDR3 is 13 amino acids. The germline gives CDR1 MGHDK, CDR2 SYGVNS. The CDR3 nucleotides are TGTGCCAGCAGTGAAAGGGGATACTACGAGCAGTACTTC. Its translation: CASSERGYYEQYF.

The chain has TRBV4-3 and TRBJ2-7; TRBD2 aligns across 12 bases. Germline CDR1 is LGHNA and CDR2 is YSLEER. With V trimmed by 3 bases and J by 6 bases, 6 bases remained unmatched. The CDR3 has 15 residues. The CDR3 region has the DNA TGCGCCAGCAGCCAGGAAGGACTAGCGGGAAGCGAGCAGTACTTC. Protein sequence: CASSQEGLAGSEQYF.

The chain uses TRBV28 and TRBJ1-2; D unresolved. The V gene's germline CDR1 is MDHEN and CDR2 SYDVKM. The CDR3 sequence is 13 residues long. V was pared by 4 bases and J by 7 bases, with 13 bases between. The chain's CDR3 is CASSSPRSGGYTF. The CDR3 nucleotides read TGTGCCAGCAGTTCTCCAAGATCGGGTGGCTACACCTTC.

The rearrangement links TRBV9 to TRBJ2-7, with TRBD2 identical over 8 bases. Germline CDR1 and CDR2: SGDLS and YYNGEE. The CDR3 consists of 14 residues. V lost 4 bases to trimming and J lost 4 bases; unmatched junction nucleotides: 7. The CDR3 nucleotides read TGTGCCAGCAGCACCGGGACTAGTCGGTACGAGCAGTACTTC. This codes for CASSTGTSRYEQYF.

The chain recombines TRBV28 with TRBJ1-4, with TRBD1 as a possible D gene (6 bases). The V end was cut by 2 bases, the J end by 8 bases, with 12 bases between. The CDR3 covers 14 residues. Germline CDR1 is MDHEN and CDR2 is SYDVKM. The CDR3 DNA reads as TGTGCCAGCAGTTTACAGGGGCGGTACGAAAAACTGTTTTTT. It translates to CASSLQGRYEKLFF.

This clone was detected only a few times. The chain couples TRBV28 to TRBJ2-5; 13 nucleotides align to TRBD2. Trimming removed 3 bases from V and 5 bases from J; junction bases left unmatched: 3. CDR1 and CDR2 (germline): MDHEN, SYDVKM. The CDR3 length is 15 residues. CDR3 DNA: TGTGCCAGCAGTTTCGGACTAGCGGGAGTGGAGACCCAGTACTTC. This sequence encodes CASSFGLAGVETQYF.

The gene calls are TRBV6-5 and TRBJ1-1, with 7 nucleotides matching TRBD1. The germline gives CDR1 MNHEY, CDR2 SVGAGI. The CDR3 consists of 16 residues. J gave up 4 bases and V 4 bases, and 12 bases lay outside the gene matches. CDR3 nucleotides: TGTGCCAGCAGTTCCCTCTTCACAGGGGTGAGCACTGAAGCTTTCTTT. Translated: CASSSLFTGVSTEAFF.

J is TRBJ1-1 and V is TRBV28; 7 positions agree with TRBD1. The J segment lost 4 bases and the V segment lost 6 bases, leaving 11 bases of the junction unmatched. From germline, CDR1 is MDHEN and CDR2 SYDVKM. The CDR3 runs 15 residues. CDR3 in DNA: TGTGCCAGCAGACCCGAGACAGGGCGGGTCACTGAAGCTTTCTTT. This translates into CASRPETGRVTEAFF.

The chain has TRBV18 and TRBJ1-1; D not certain. This CDR3 contains 12 residues. Trimming took 6 bases from V and 8 from J, leaving 13 bases between them. Germline V lookup: CDR1 KGHSH, CDR2 LQKENI. The CDR3 spells CASSPGGREAFF. CDR3 nucleotide sequence: TGTGCCAGCTCCCCAGGAGGGAGAGAAGCTTTCTTT.

This clone was seen a handful of times. The chain couples TRBV19 to TRBJ2-2; perhaps TRBD1 as D (6 bases). With 7 bases removed from V and 6 bases from J, the gap between germline ends came to 18 bases. Looked up from germline, CDR1 is LNHDA and CDR2 is SQIVND (reference sequence). The CDR3 extends over 15 amino acids. CDR3 protein: CASTPLSGVPGELFF. The CDR3 nucleotides are TGTGCCAGTACTCCCCTATCAGGGGTTCCCGGGGAGCTGTTTTTT. Together with reference TRBV19 and TRBJ2-2, the CDR3 gives the full variable domain: DGGITQSPKYLFRKEGQNVTLSCEQNLNHDAMYWYRQDPGQGLRLIYYSQIVNDFQKGDIAEGYSVSREKKESFPLTVTSAQKNPTAFYLCASTPLSGVPGELFFGEGSRLTVL.

This sequence joins TRBV15 and TRBJ2-1; a weak D match, TRBD2 (7 bases). Germline V gene data show CDR1 as LNHNV and CDR2 as YYDKDF (reference sequence). CDR3 length: 15 residues. Trimming stripped 7 bases from V and 2 bases from J, with 15 bases between. Here the CDR3 DNA reads TGTGCCACCAAGCAGGGCGGGGGCGCCTACAATGAGCAGTTCTTC. Translating gives CATKQGGGAYNEQFF.

The chain combines TRBV25-1 with TRBJ1-1, with 9 bases matching TRBD1. V gave up 2 bases and J gave up 5 bases; unmatched junction bases: 3. The CDR3 consists of 14 residues. Germline values: CDR1 MGHDK, CDR2 SYGVNS. CDR3 amino acids: CASSEGTGSTEAFF. In DNA form, the CDR3 reads TGTGCCAGCAGTGAAGGGACAGGGTCAACTGAAGCTTTCTTT.

The CDR3 DNA reads TGTGCCAGCAGTAACACAGAAAACTACGAGCAGTACTTC. Translating it yields CASSNTENYEQYF. This chain joins TRBV6-5 and TRBJ2-7; no reliable D call. Germline CDR1 and CDR2: MNHEY and SVGAGI. The germline V and J ends were trimmed by 5 bases and 3 bases, with 11 bases remaining between them. CDR3 size: 13 residues.

This chain joins TRBV28 and TRBJ2-1; tentatively, D is TRBD2 (5 bases). V lost 5 bases to trimming and J lost 9 bases, with 17 bases between them. Per germline, CDR1 MDHEN and CDR2 SYDVKM. The CDR3 sequence is 14 residues long. CDR3 sequence (DNA): TGTGCCAGCAGTCCCGGCGCGCCGGCGGGTGAGCAGTTCTTC. This translates into CASSPGAPAGEQFF.

The chain links TRBV18 to TRBJ1-2; 9 nucleotides agree with TRBD1. Germline V gene sequence: CDR1 KGHSH, CDR2 LQKENI. V shed 2 bases and J 7 bases; nucleotides not matched to a gene: 8. CDR3 size: 15 residues. The CDR3 reads CASSPSDRGVGGYTF. The CDR3 DNA is TGTGCCAGCTCACCATCGGACAGGGGTGTGGGTGGCTACACCTTC. Full variable domain (outside the CDR3, taken from reference TRBV18 and TRBJ1-2): NAGVMQNPRHLVRRRGQEARLRCSPMKGHSHVYWYRQLPEEGLKFMVYLQKENIIDESGMPKERFSAEFPKEGPSILRIQQVVRGDSAAYFCASSPSDRGVGGYTFGSGTRLTVV.

This chain joins TRBV5-1 and TRBJ2-2, with TRBD1 identical over 7 bases. Per the germline V gene, CDR1 is SGHRS and CDR2 is YFSETQ. V gave up 4 bases and J gave up 8 bases; unmatched junction bases: 11. The CDR3 length is 15 residues. The CDR3 DNA is TGCGCCAGCAGCCCGGGACAGTTTTTGGCGGGGGAGCTGTTTTTT. Its protein is CASSPGQFLAGELFF. Filled out from reference TRBV5-1 and TRBJ2-2, the complete variable domain reads KAGVTQTPRYLIKTRGQQVTLSCSPISGHRSVSWYQQTPGQGLQFLFEYFSETQRNKGNFPGRFSGRQFSNSRSEMNVSTLELGDSALYLCASSPGQFLAGELFFGEGSRLTVL.

The chain's CDR3 is CASSPMGARTDTQYF. CDR3 DNA sequence: TGTGCCAGCAGCCCTATGGGGGCCCGGACAGATACGCAGTATTTT. The chain employs TRBV6-5 and TRBJ2-3; weak D call: TRBD1 (6 bases). CDR1 and CDR2 from the germline V gene are MNHEY and SVGAGI. The CDR3 extends over 15 amino acids. Trimming shortened V by 6 bases and J by 3 bases, and 16 bases separated the two germline ends.

The gene calls are TRBV19 and TRBJ1-3; the D gene is possibly TRBD1 (5 bases). CDR3 length: 15 residues. Germline lookup yields CDR1 LNHDA and CDR2 SQIVND (reference sequence). Trimming shortened V by 5 bases and J by 2 bases, and 13 bases separated the two germline ends. In DNA form, the CDR3 reads TGTGCCAGTAGTTCGGCGGGGGTGGCTGGAAACACCATATATTTT. It encodes CASSSAGVAGNTIYF.

This clone was observed once. The chain employs TRBV7-6 and TRBJ1-1; TRBD1 aligns across 7 bases. V lost 5 bases and J lost 1; bases outside the gene matches: 10. The CDR3 is 16 residues long. Germline V gives CDR1 SGHVS, CDR2 FNYEAQ. The CDR3 DNA follows: TGTGCCAGCAGCCAAACCAAAGGGGGCGCGAACACTGAAGCTTTCTTT. Translated: CASSQTKGGANTEAFF. The complete variable domain, with remaining parts taken from reference TRBV7-6 and TRBJ1-1, reads GAGVSQSPRYKVTKRGQDVALRCDPISGHVSLYWYRQALGQGPEFLTYFNYEAQQDKSGLPNDRFSAERPEGSISTLTIQRTEQRDSAMYRCASSQTKGGANTEAFFGQGTRLTVV.

The chain employs TRBV7-2 and TRBJ2-7; D is possibly TRBD1 (5 bases). CDR3 size: 13 residues. Per germline, CDR1 SGHTA and CDR2 FQGNSA. The V gene lost 1 base and the J gene lost 4 bases, with 8 bases spanning the gap. The CDR3 DNA reads as TGTGCCAGCAGCTTAGGGACAAATTACGAGCAGTACTTC. It encodes CASSLGTNYEQYF.

The V call is TRBV11-3, the J call TRBJ2-7; D possibly corresponds to TRBD2 (6 bases). The germline CDR1 and CDR2 sequences are SGHNT and YENEEA. The CDR3 covers 13 residues. V lost 5 bases and J 6 bases, leaving 14 bases between the germline ends. CDR3 bases: TGTGCCAGCAGCCCGTACGGGGGTTCCGAGCAGTACTTC. It encodes CASSPYGGSEQYF.

This clone was seen just once. The chain couples TRBV5-4 to TRBJ2-5; TRBD2 matches 7 bases. The last part of the DNA fits TRBJ2-7 better; the J call may be wrong. The germline V gene encodes CDR1 SGHNT and CDR2 YYREEE (reference sequence). The CDR3 totals 15 residues. The CDR3 DNA sequence: TGTGCCAGCAGCTTTAGTGGGAGGGCCTCCTACGAGCAGTACTTC. Protein: CASSFSGRASYEQYF.

This rearrangement joins TRBV28 to TRBJ1-5; D possibly corresponds to TRBD1 (6 bases). V was shortened by 6 bases and J by 6 bases, with 12 bases between the two germline ends. Germline CDR1 MDHEN, CDR2 SYDVKM. This CDR3 has 13 residues. The CDR3 loop reads CASRRQAVQPQHF. The CDR3 DNA sequence: TGTGCCAGCAGAAGACAGGCGGTTCAGCCCCAGCATTTT.

This clone was found once. The chain couples TRBV7-9 to TRBJ2-7; maybe TRBD1 (6 bases). V was clipped by 6 bases and J by 1 base, with 7 bases between them. From germline, CDR1 is SEHNR and CDR2 FQNEAQ (reference sequence). The length of the CDR3 is 12 residues. The CDR3 spells CASRGTSYEQYF. The DNA of the CDR3 is TGTGCCAGCAGGGGGACATCCTACGAGCAGTACTTC. Looking up the rest from reference TRBV7-9 and TRBJ2-7 gives the full variable domain: DTGVSQNPRHKITKRGQNVTFRCDPISEHNRLYWYRQTLGQGPEFLTYFQNEAQLEKSRLLSDRFSAERPKGSFSTLEIQRTEQGDSAMYLCASRGTSYEQYFGPGTRLTVT.

The chain recombines TRBV2 with TRBJ1-5, with a weak D call TRBD1 (5 bases). Germline CDR1 SNHLY, CDR2 FYNNEI. Trimming left V 4 bases short and J 7 bases short, with 11 bases between. The CDR3 sequence is 13 residues long. The CDR3: CASSAQGGQPQHF. The DNA of the CDR3 is TGTGCCAGCAGTGCTCAGGGTGGCCAGCCCCAGCATTTT. Complete variable domain (other parts from reference TRBV2 and TRBJ1-5): EPEVTQTPSHQVTQMGQEVILRCVPISNHLYFYWYRQILGQKVEFLVSFYNNEISEKSEIFDDQFSVERPDGSNFTLKIRSTKLEDSAMYFCASSAQGGQPQHFGDGTRLSIL.

The chain couples TRBV7-2 to TRBJ2-5, with TRBD2 matching 13 bases. The CDR3 consists of 16 residues. Germline loops: CDR1 SGHTA, CDR2 FQGNSA. Trimming at V came to 5 bases and at J to 2 bases, leaving 5 bases not matched to a gene. This chain's CDR3 is CASSRGGLAGQETQYF. DNA for the CDR3: TGTGCCAGCAGCCGAGGGGGACTAGCGGGGCAAGAGACCCAGTACTTC.

The CDR3 reads CASSFSRTGGSYEQYF. The CDR3 DNA follows: TGTGCCAGCAGTTTTAGCAGGACAGGGGGCTCCTACGAGCAGTACTTC. The chain carries TRBV2 and TRBJ2-7; 10 nucleotides agree with TRBD1. The V segment lost 5 bases and the J segment 0 bases; nucleotides outside the gene matches: 7. The CDR3 has 16 amino acids. The germline gives CDR1 SNHLY, CDR2 FYNNEI.

The chain has TRBV28 and TRBJ2-5, with D perhaps matching TRBD2 (7 bases). TRBJ2-7 matches the DNA end more closely, so the J call is doubtful. This CDR3 has 19 residues. Germline CDR1 is MDHEN and CDR2 is SYDVKM. The CDR3 protein is CASSLLGAGAGRSSYEQYF. CDR3 nucleotide sequence: TGTGCCAGCAGTTTACTCGGCGCGGGGGCAGGGCGAAGCTCCTACGAGCAGTACTTC.

The table lists this clone with a count of one. The CDR3 nucleotides are TGTGCCAGCAGCCGGGGGGCGCCGACAGCTAACTATGGCTACACCTTC. Translation: CASSRGAPTANYGYTF. The gene calls are TRBV7-9 and TRBJ1-2; maybe TRBD1 (6 bases). The CDR3 spans 16 residues. Between the trimmed V and J ends, which lost 5 bases and 0 bases, there was a span of 16 bases. Germline V gene data show CDR1 as SEHNR and CDR2 as FQNEAQ (reference sequence).

The chain joins TRBV28 to TRBJ1-4; no firm D call. CDR3 length equals 12 residues. Germline values: CDR1 MDHEN, CDR2 SYDVKM. V lost 5 bases and J 14 bases, leaving 15 bases between the germline ends. The CDR3 loop reads CASSRSYMRLFF. DNA of the CDR3: TGTGCCAGCAGTCGCTCATACATGCGGCTGTTTTTT.

The CDR3 spells CASSSTDRGQGLDTQYF. The DNA of the CDR3 is TGTGCCAGCAGCTCCACGGACAGGGGGCAAGGATTAGATACGCAGTATTTT. This chain connects TRBV7-9 to TRBJ2-3; 11 positions match TRBD1. V lost 4 bases, J lost 5 bases, and 11 bases stayed unmatched. Germline-derived CDR1 and CDR2 are SEHNR and FQNEAQ (reference sequence). This CDR3 has 17 residues.

The chain carries TRBV28 and TRBJ2-6, with 8 bases matching TRBD1. V shed 6 bases, J shed 2 bases, and the junction held 12 bases outside the gene matches. The CDR3 has 18 amino acids. Per the germline V gene, CDR1 is MDHEN and CDR2 is SYDVKM. The CDR3 spells CASRPRQGRPTGANVLTF. In DNA, the CDR3 is TGTGCCAGCAGACCTCGACAGGGGCGGCCAACTGGGGCCAACGTCCTGACTTTC.